The 29 T cell receptor beta chains below were found in one sample sequenced in a study of blood T cell repertoires in COVID-19. Here immunoSEQ multiplex PCR was the method, and the copy in TCRdb shows in-frame clones only, minus some. The sample consists of 70,000 to 95,000 clones, around 84% of them appearing once. The specimen sequenced was peripheral blood. The receptors were gathered from a woman between 50 and 59 years old with acute or convalescent COVID-19.

This rearrangement joins TRBV7-3 to TRBJ1-2; 10 bases match TRBD1. The CDR3 is made up of 14 amino acids. Germline loops: CDR1 SGHTA, CDR2 FQGTGA. V lost 5 bases and J lost 8; bases outside the gene matches: 8. This CDR3 reads CASSPRQGARGYTF. CDR3 in DNA: TGTGCCAGCAGCCCCAGACAGGGGGCGCGGGGCTACACCTTC.

This clone has at least ten counts. The chain joins TRBV7-3 to TRBJ1-3, with D uncertain. The germline V gene encodes CDR1 SGHTA and CDR2 FQGTGA. V lost 4 bases to trimming and J lost 3 bases, with 13 bases between them. The CDR3 covers 15 residues. The DNA for the CDR3 is TGTGCCAGCAGCTCGCCGGGTCGGGATGGAAACACCATATATTTT. Its translation: CASSSPGRDGNTIYF.

The chain joins TRBV4-3 to TRBJ1-2, with D possibly matching TRBD1 (5 bases). This CDR3 has 14 residues. Looked up from germline, CDR1 is LGHNA and CDR2 is YSLEER. Trimming took 5 bases from V and 4 from J, leaving 14 bases between them. The CDR3 DNA reads as TGCGCCAGCAGCTGGGGGGATCCCGGCTATGGCTACACCTTC. The encoded protein is CASSWGDPGYGYTF.

The chain recombines TRBV5-1 with TRBJ1-4; TRBD1 might be the D (6 bases). V was trimmed by 4 bases and J by 7 bases, leaving 14 bases between them. The CDR3 totals 14 residues. Per the germline V gene, CDR1 is SGHRS and CDR2 is YFSETQ. This CDR3 reads CASSPQGDLEKLFF. CDR3 in DNA: TGCGCCAGCAGCCCACAGGGCGATCTTGAAAAACTGTTTTTT. The complete variable domain, with remaining parts taken from reference TRBV5-1 and TRBJ1-4, reads KAGVTQTPRYLIKTRGQQVTLSCSPISGHRSVSWYQQTPGQGLQFLFEYFSETQRNKGNFPGRFSGRQFSNSRSEMNVSTLELGDSALYLCASSPQGDLEKLFFGSGTQLSVL.

The chain combines TRBV2 with TRBJ2-7; D may be TRBD2 (6 bases). The V end lost 8 bases, the J end lost 2 bases, and 16 bases lay between the germline ends. Germline V gives CDR1 SNHLY, CDR2 FYNNEI. The CDR3 has 14 residues. CDR3 in amino acids: CASGLGGATYEQYF. In DNA, the CDR3 is TGTGCCAGCGGACTTGGCGGGGCCACCTACGAGCAGTACTTC.

The J gene is TRBJ1-2, the V gene TRBV15; D remains unclear. The V end lost 0 bases, the J end lost 3 bases, and 17 bases lay between the germline ends. The CDR3 is 17 residues long. From germline, CDR1 is LNHNV and CDR2 YYDKDF (reference sequence). DNA for the CDR3: TGTGCCACCAGCAGAGAGGTGTATCGAGGGCGCGACTATGGCTACACCTTC. Translation: CATSREVYRGRDYGYTF.

The gene calls are TRBV5-1 and TRBJ1-5, with 7 bases that match TRBD1. Germline V gene sequence: CDR1 SGHRS, CDR2 YFSETQ. The J segment lost 5 bases and the V segment lost 9 bases, leaving 14 bases of the junction unmatched. The CDR3 spans 15 residues. The DNA of the CDR3 is TGCGCCACAAGACAGGGCATAGAGGTTGATCAGCCCCAGCATTTT. Its translation is CATRQGIEVDQPQHF. The variable domain in full, with the rest retrieved from reference TRBV5-1 and TRBJ1-5, is KAGVTQTPRYLIKTRGQQVTLSCSPISGHRSVSWYQQTPGQGLQFLFEYFSETQRNKGNFPGRFSGRQFSNSRSEMNVSTLELGDSALYLCATRQGIEVDQPQHFGDGTRLSIL.

The rearrangement uses TRBV7-2 and TRBJ2-7; the match to TRBD2 covers 9 bases. From germline, CDR1 is SGHTA and CDR2 FQGNSA. V lost 6 bases, J lost 9 bases, and 15 bases stayed unmatched. The CDR3 is 15 amino acids. The DNA of the CDR3 is TGTGCCAGCAGTGGGGGTGGGACTAGCTCTCGAAGGCAGTACTTC. Amino acids: CASSGGGTSSRRQYF.

Only a few counts were recorded for this clone. This chain uses TRBV19 with TRBJ2-4; D might be TRBD1 (5 bases). Germline CDR1 reads LNHDA; CDR2 reads SQIVND (reference sequence). The length of the CDR3 is 14 residues. V gave up 3 bases and J gave up 6 bases, with 12 bases separating them. DNA of the CDR3: TGTGCCAGTAGTATCGGCAGGGAAGGAAACATTCAGTACTTC. It codes for CASSIGREGNIQYF.

As to this clone: At one boundary the junction diverges from the germline segment, which might be a read error. The CDR3 nucleotides read TGTGCTAGCAGCCGGGACAGGGGGTCTGGGGAGACCCAGTACTTC. Protein: CASSRDRGSGETQYF. The gene calls are TRBV7-7 and TRBJ2-5; 11 positions match TRBD1. Germline CDR1 is SSHAT and CDR2 is FNYEAQ (reference sequence). The CDR3 sequence is 15 residues long.

Only one count was recorded for this clone. The V and J genes are TRBV7-2 and TRBJ2-1; 14 bases are a match to TRBD2. Germline V gene sequence: CDR1 SGHTA, CDR2 FQGNSA. After removal of 3 bases from V and 7 bases from J, the junction contained 2 bases not matched to a gene. The CDR3 length is 15 residues. This CDR3 is CASSFGLAGGNEQFF. Here the CDR3 DNA reads TGTGCCAGCAGCTTTGGACTAGCGGGAGGAAATGAGCAGTTCTTC.

This clone was observed a few times. V and J are TRBV5-4 and TRBJ2-3; D not certain. Germline V gene sequence: CDR1 SGHNT, CDR2 YYREEE (reference sequence). CDR3 length: 13 residues. Trimming pared 4 bases from V and 2 bases from J, leaving 8 bases between. This chain's CDR3 is CASSGQFTDTQYF. The CDR3 DNA reads TGTGCCAGCAGCGGGCAGTTCACAGATACGCAGTATTTT.

CDR3 amino acids: CASSPGTGGPTDTQYF. The CDR3, as DNA: TGTGCCAGCTCACCCGGTACAGGGGGCCCCACAGATACGCAGTATTTT. The chain carries TRBV18 and TRBJ2-3; 9 bases map to TRBD1. V dropped 3 bases and J dropped 2; count of bases not matched to a gene: 6. The CDR3 is 16 residues long. Germline V gene data show CDR1 as KGHSH and CDR2 as LQKENI.

The chain links TRBV27 to TRBJ1-5, with a weak D call TRBD1 (6 bases). This CDR3 region has 15 residues. Germline values: CDR1 MNHEY, CDR2 SMNVEV (reference sequence). V lost 7 bases and J lost 4, with 17 bases in between. CDR3 in DNA: TGTGCCAGCAAAGAGCTGGGACAAAGAAATCAGCCCCAGCATTTT. Residues: CASKELGQRNQPQHF.

The gene calls are TRBV14 and TRBJ1-1; 12 bases map to TRBD1. The junction had 10 bases not matched to a gene; V was cut back by 2 bases and J by 0 bases. This CDR3 spans 19 amino acids. Germline CDR1 reads SGHDN; CDR2 reads FVKESK. The CDR3 region is CASSQSPGDRGLLNTEAFF. The CDR3 DNA is TGTGCCAGCAGCCAATCACCGGGGGACAGGGGGCTTTTGAACACTGAAGCTTTCTTT.

V gene TRBV27 combines with J gene TRBJ2-1; the D gene is possibly TRBD1 (5 bases). CDR1 and CDR2 (germline): MNHEY, SMNVEV (reference sequence). With 1 base removed from V and 2 bases from J, the gap between germline ends came to 9 bases. This CDR3 contains 15 residues. The CDR3 DNA is TGTGCCAGCAGTTTATTAGGGGTGACCTACAATGAGCAGTTCTTC. This translates into CASSLLGVTYNEQFF.

The V call is TRBV30, the J call TRBJ2-7; D is perhaps TRBD2 (5 bases). The V gene's germline CDR1 is GTSNPN and CDR2 SVGIG (reference sequence). The CDR3 spans 13 residues. Trimming left V 1 base short and J 5 bases short, with 12 bases between. The CDR3 here is CAWSEISADEQYF. The CDR3 nucleotides are TGTGCCTGGAGTGAGATTAGCGCCGACGAGCAGTACTTC. Drawing the rest from reference TRBV30 and TRBJ2-7, the complete variable domain is SQTIHQWPATLVQPVGSPLSLECTVEGTSNPNLYWYRQAAGRGLQLLFYSVGIGQISSEVPQNLSASRPQDRQFILSSKKLLLSDSGFYLCAWSEISADEQYFGPGTRLTVT.

This clone was seen a single time. The chain couples TRBV4-2 to TRBJ2-1, with D possibly matching TRBD2 (5 bases). From germline, CDR1 is LGHNA and CDR2 YNFKEQ. Deletions cut 0 bases from V and 6 bases from J, with 18 bases between. The CDR3 length is 17 residues. The CDR3 nucleotides are TGTGCCAGCAGCCAAGATGCGGGTCCGGGATACGGCAATGAGCAGTTCTTC. It codes for CASSQDAGPGYGNEQFF.

This chain links TRBV6-2 or TRBV6-3 with TRBJ1-2, with a possible D match to TRBD1 (6 bases). The V end was cut by 6 bases, the J end by 10 bases, with 21 bases between. CDR1 and CDR2 from the germline V gene are MNHEY and SVGEGT. The CDR3 is made up of 14 amino acids. CDR3 residues: CASSPAGGRLDYTF. In DNA, the CDR3 is TGTGCCAGCAGCCCGGCGGGGGGGCGCCTTGACTACACCTTC.

This chain links TRBV6-1 with TRBJ1-1; 8 bases are a match to TRBD1. V lost 5 bases to trimming and J lost 8 bases; unmatched junction nucleotides: 7. CDR1 and CDR2 (germline): MNHNS, SASEGT. The CDR3 runs to 13 residues. The CDR3 DNA sequence: TGTGCCAGCAGTTCGGGACAGGTGGGCGAAGCTTTCTTT. Protein product: CASSSGQVGEAFF.

The chain couples TRBV30 to TRBJ1-6, with D perhaps matching TRBD1 (6 bases). Germline V gene sequence: CDR1 GTSNPN, CDR2 SVGIG (reference sequence). CDR3 length equals 13 residues. Trimming removed 4 bases from V and 9 bases from J, with 13 bases in between. CDR3 DNA: TGTGCCTGGAAACAGGGATGGAGTTCACCCCTCCACTTT. Amino acid sequence: CAWKQGWSSPLHF.

The chain recombines TRBV5-5 with TRBJ2-7; D remains ambiguous. This CDR3 comprises 13 residues. Germline CDR1 reads SGHKS; CDR2 reads YYEKEE (reference sequence). V lost 4 bases and J 6 bases, leaving 14 bases between the germline ends. The CDR3 nucleotides are TGTGCCAGCAGCCCTAGGTCACCCGGCGAGCAGTACTTC. It codes for CASSPRSPGEQYF.

This rearrangement joins TRBV19 to TRBJ2-7; no firm D call. Trimming shortened V by 10 bases and J by 4 bases, and 8 bases separated the two germline ends. Per the germline V gene, CDR1 is LNHDA and CDR2 is SQIVND (reference sequence). The CDR3 is made up of 10 amino acids. The CDR3 bases are TGTGCCATCACTTCTTACGAGCAGTACTTC. This sequence encodes CAITSYEQYF.

The rearrangement uses TRBV12-5 and TRBJ1-2; 7 bases map to TRBD1. V gave up 7 bases and J gave up 4 bases; unmatched junction bases: 15. CDR3 length: 16 amino acids. CDR1 is LGHNT and CDR2 is FRNRAP in the germline V gene. The CDR3 region is CASAPGQTSRIYGYTF. The CDR3 nucleotides are TGTGCTAGTGCTCCGGGACAGACCAGCAGAATCTATGGCTACACCTTC.

The CDR3 nucleotides read TGTGCCACGGGGACAGAAGGAAACACCATATATTTT. Translating it yields CATGTEGNTIYF. The V gene is TRBV10-3, the J gene TRBJ1-3; 7 bases match TRBD1. Unmatched junction bases numbered 4, after V lost 10 bases and J lost 4 bases. There are 12 residues in the CDR3. Germline V gene data show CDR1 as ENHRY and CDR2 as SYGVKD.

In its sample, this clone was seen once. V usage is TRBV7-3 and J usage is TRBJ2-5; D unclear. Germline CDR1 is SGHTA and CDR2 is FQGTGA. This CDR3 is built from 13 residues. With 0 bases removed from V and 5 bases from J, the gap between germline ends came to 7 bases. The chain's CDR3 is CASSLTSYETQYF. CDR3 nucleotides: TGTGCCAGCAGCTTAACCAGTTACGAGACCCAGTACTTC.

This chain joins TRBV7-3 and TRBJ2-7; 9 positions agree with TRBD2. The CDR3 spans 14 residues. CDR1 is SGHTA and CDR2 is FQGTGA in the germline V gene. Unmatched junction bases numbered 0, after V lost 0 bases and J lost 3 bases. The CDR3 region is CASSLTSGSYEQYF. The CDR3 bases are TGTGCCAGCAGCTTAACTAGCGGGAGCTACGAGCAGTACTTC.

This sequence joins TRBV5-6 and TRBJ2-7; the match to TRBD1 covers 10 bases. Germline V gene lookup returns CDR1 SGHDT and CDR2 YYEEEE. This CDR3 comprises 14 residues. V was pared by 6 bases and J by 3 bases, with 6 bases of the junction left unmatched. CDR3 in amino acids: CASTGTGDLYEQYF. CDR3 coding DNA: TGTGCCAGCACCGGGACAGGGGACCTCTACGAGCAGTACTTC. The variable domain in full, with the rest retrieved from reference TRBV5-6 and TRBJ2-7, is DAGVTQSPTHLIKTRGQQVTLRCSPKSGHDTVSWYQQALGQGPQFIFQYYEEEERQRGNFPDRFSGHQFPNYSSELNVNALLLGDSALYLCASTGTGDLYEQYFGPGTRLTVT.

V gene TRBV20-1 combines with J gene TRBJ1-1; D ambiguous. This CDR3 comprises 11 residues. Germline V CDR1 and CDR2: DFQATT, SNEGSKA (reference sequence). V dropped 6 bases and J dropped 5 bases, with 10 bases sitting between them. The CDR3 is CSAMTGTEAFF. The CDR3 DNA sequence: TGCAGTGCCATGACTGGGACTGAAGCTTTCTTT.